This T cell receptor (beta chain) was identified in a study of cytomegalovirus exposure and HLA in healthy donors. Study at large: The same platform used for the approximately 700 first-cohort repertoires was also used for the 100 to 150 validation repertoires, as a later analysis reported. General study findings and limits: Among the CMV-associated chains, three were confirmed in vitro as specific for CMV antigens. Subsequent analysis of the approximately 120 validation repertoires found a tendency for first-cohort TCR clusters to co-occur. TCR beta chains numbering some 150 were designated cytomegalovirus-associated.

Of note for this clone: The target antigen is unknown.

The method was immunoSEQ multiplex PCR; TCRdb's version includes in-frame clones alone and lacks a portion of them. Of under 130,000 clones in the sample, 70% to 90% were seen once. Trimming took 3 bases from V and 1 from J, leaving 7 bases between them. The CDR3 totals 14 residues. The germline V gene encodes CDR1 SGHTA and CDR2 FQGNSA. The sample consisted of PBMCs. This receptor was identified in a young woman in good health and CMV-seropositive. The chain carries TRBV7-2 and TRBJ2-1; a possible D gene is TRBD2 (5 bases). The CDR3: CASSFRGSYNEQFF. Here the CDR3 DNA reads TGTGCCAGCAGCTTTCGAGGGTCCTACAATGAGCAGTTCTTC.